The present T cell receptor (beta chain) was sequenced within a study of human T cells and chemical hapten exposure. Looking at the study overall: Doses of diphenylcyclopropenone went to the patients' scalps weekly throughout the roughly 25-week study.

Germline CDR1 is MNHNY and CDR2 is SVGAGI (reference sequence). The V end lost 4 bases, the J end lost 7 bases, and 22 bases lay between the germline ends. This CDR3 is 17 amino acids long. As to time point: patch test 1, 2 weeks after DPC sensitization. Treatment of the sample: therapeutic diphenylcyclopropenone sensitization with weekly scalp DPC. The study's findings and limits: Following DPC sensitization, TCRs present above 1 in 1000 frequency showed no change. The immune response of these alopecia patients might not match healthy individuals'.

The study used a library that attached unique molecular identifiers to individual cDNA molecules. TCRdb re-called the RACE reads through MiXCR, storing one row per CDR3 protein. The sample carries 75,000 to 95,000 distinct CDR3 sequences, 12% recorded once. This clonotype was seen many times. As yet, its antigen is unknown. This material consisted of whole blood, taken in connection with sensitization to the hapten diphenylcyclopropenone (DPC). The chain joins TRBV6-6 to TRBJ1-4; a possible D gene is TRBD1 (6 bases). The clonotype originates from a woman between 55 and 75 years old with alopecia areata. Some clones in this sample may be carry-over from other donors' samples. CDR3 loop: CASSSHAVTGTSEKLFF. The CDR3 region has the DNA TGTGCCAGCAGTTCCCATGCCGTTACAGGGACAAGTGAAAAACTGTTTTTT.